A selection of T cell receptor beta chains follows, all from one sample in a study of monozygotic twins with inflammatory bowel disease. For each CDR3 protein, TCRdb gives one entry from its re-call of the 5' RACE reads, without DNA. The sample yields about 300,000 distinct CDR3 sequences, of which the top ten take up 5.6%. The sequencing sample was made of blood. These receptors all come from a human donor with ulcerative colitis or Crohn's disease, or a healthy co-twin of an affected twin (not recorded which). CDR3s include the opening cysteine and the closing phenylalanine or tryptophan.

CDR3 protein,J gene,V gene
CASSLELRTDTQYF,TRBJ2-3,TRBV7-8
CASRPGTSGGGYEQFF,TRBJ2-1,TRBV19
CAISETSGRGVADTQYF,TRBJ2-3,TRBV10-3
CASSLGQGGTEAFF,TRBJ1-1,TRBV5-1
CASSPMGPKGAPLHF,TRBJ1-6,TRBV9
CASRPGLTNTGELFF,TRBJ2-2,TRBV12-3/TRBV12-4
CASSPQELIMNTEAFF,TRBJ1-1,TRBV7-9
CASVLYRTDTQYF,TRBJ2-3,TRBV7-9
CASSFATNREGKLFF,TRBJ1-4,TRBV5-5
CTSSIDLGGFSYNEQFF,TRBJ2-1,TRBV19
CSARVFRGWADTQYF,TRBJ2-3,TRBV20-1
CASSFRRDRITDTQYF,TRBJ2-3,TRBV7-2
CASVTGGGVYEQYF,TRBJ2-7,TRBV30
CAWRGGYAEAFF,TRBJ1-1,TRBV30